Below are 27 T cell receptor beta chains sequenced from a single sample in a study of blood T cell repertoires in COVID-19. The method was immunoSEQ multiplex PCR; TCRdb's version includes in-frame clones alone and lacks a portion of them. Here the sample spans hundreds of thousands of clones, 84% being singletons. Input material: peripheral blood. The receptors were sampled from a human donor in a cohort sampled during active COVID-19.

The V call is TRBV2, the J call TRBJ2-7; TRBD2 matches at 7 bases. From germline, CDR1 is SNHLY and CDR2 FYNNEI. V lost 4 bases to trimming and J lost 0 bases; unmatched junction nucleotides: 21. The CDR3 consists of 20 residues. The CDR3 DNA reads TGTGCCAGCAGTGTCGCGACCGGTTTGGCGGGAGTTCGACTCTCCTACGAGCAGTACTTC. Residues: CASSVATGLAGVRLSYEQYF.

The V and J genes are TRBV14 and TRBJ2-7; possible D gene TRBD1, 5 bases. The germline gives CDR1 SGHDN, CDR2 FVKESK. The CDR3 runs 14 residues. V shed 0 bases and J shed 2 bases, with 8 bases lying between them. The CDR3 reads CASSQETVTYEQYF. The CDR3 nucleotides read TGTGCCAGCAGCCAAGAGACAGTCACCTACGAGCAGTACTTC.

The chain links TRBV6-2 or TRBV6-3 to TRBJ2-1; 10 positions match TRBD2. CDR1 MNHEY and CDR2 SVGEGT come from the germline V gene. Trimming removed 2 bases from V and 0 bases from J; junction bases left unmatched: 7. The CDR3 spans 18 residues. CDR3 sequence (DNA): TGTGCCAGCAGTTACCACACTATAGCGGGGGGCTCCTACAATGAGCAGTTCTTC. It translates to CASSYHTIAGGSYNEQFF.

The chain carries TRBV20-1 and TRBJ1-5, with a possible D match to TRBD1 (5 bases). The CDR3 covers 13 residues. From germline, CDR1 is DFQATT and CDR2 SNEGSKA (reference sequence). V lost 3 bases and J lost 9, with 15 bases in between. The DNA of the CDR3 is TGCAGTGCTAGTATTGGAGGGGAACGGCCCCAGCATTTT. Its protein is CSASIGGERPQHF.

The chain employs TRBV7-9 and TRBJ2-7; D might be TRBD1 (6 bases). Trimming stripped 0 bases from V and 5 bases from J, with 17 bases between. The CDR3 runs 16 residues. Looked up from germline, CDR1 is SEHNR and CDR2 is FQNEAQ (reference sequence). For the CDR3, the DNA is TGTGCCAGCAGCTTAGCAGGCGGGTCCAGGGGCCACGAGCAGTACTTC. It specifies CASSLAGGSRGHEQYF. The whole variable domain, filled in from reference TRBV7-9 and TRBJ2-7, reads DTGVSQNPRHKITKRGQNVTFRCDPISEHNRLYWYRQTLGQGPEFLTYFQNEAQLEKSRLLSDRFSAERPKGSFSTLEIQRTEQGDSAMYLCASSLAGGSRGHEQYFGPGTRLTVT.

The CDR3: CASSFRGGGYTF. Written as DNA, the CDR3 is TGTGCCAGCAGTTTCAGGGGTGGGGGCTACACCTTC. V gene TRBV12-3 or TRBV12-4 combines with J gene TRBJ1-2; D possibly corresponds to TRBD1 (6 bases). V gave up 3 bases and J gave up 8 bases, with 10 bases separating them. This CDR3 spans 12 amino acids.

CDR3 in amino acids: CASSPPRPSGMSSYNEQFF. CDR3 DNA: TGTGCCAGCTCACCACCGAGACCTAGCGGGATGAGCTCCTACAATGAGCAGTTCTTC. The chain joins TRBV18 to TRBJ2-1; 9 nucleotides line up with TRBD2. The CDR3 totals 19 residues. V lost 0 bases and J lost 0; bases outside the gene matches: 9. CDR1 and CDR2 from the germline V gene are KGHSH and LQKENI.

The genes are TRBV7-6 and TRBJ2-1, with 7 bases that match TRBD2. Germline V gives CDR1 SGHVS, CDR2 FNYEAQ. The CDR3 loop spans 15 amino acids. Unmatched junction bases numbered 9, after V lost 2 bases and J lost 8 bases. CDR3 amino acids: CASSLLGRALDEQFF. The CDR3 region has the DNA TGTGCCAGCAGCTTATTGGGGAGGGCCTTGGATGAGCAGTTCTTC.

The chain has TRBV4-3 and TRBJ2-2; 8 bases fit TRBD1. CDR3 length equals 20 residues. CDR1 and CDR2 from the germline V gene are LGHNA and YSLEER. The junction had 20 bases not matched to a gene; V was cut back by 4 bases and J by 4 bases. CDR3 protein: CASSPSADRAEALSTGELFF. Written as DNA, the CDR3 is TGCGCCAGCAGCCCTTCAGCGGACAGGGCCGAAGCGTTGAGCACCGGGGAGCTGTTTTTT.

The V and J genes are TRBV7-6 and TRBJ1-1, with 7 bases that match TRBD1. The CDR3 is made up of 17 amino acids. Germline V gives CDR1 SGHVS, CDR2 FNYEAQ. Unmatched junction bases numbered 13, after V lost 6 bases and J lost 0 bases. CDR3 residues: CASSPEDRRDMNTEAFF. CDR3 sequence (DNA): TGTGCCAGCAGTCCCGAGGACAGGCGAGACATGAACACTGAAGCTTTCTTT.

The chain has TRBV6-5 and TRBJ2-1; 8 bases line up with TRBD1. V shed 5 bases and J 3 bases; nucleotides not matched to a gene: 3. CDR3 length: 14 residues. The germline gives CDR1 MNHEY, CDR2 SVGAGI. The CDR3 bases are TGTGCCAGCAGTCCGGGACAGGACTACAATGAGCAGTTCTTC. It translates to CASSPGQDYNEQFF.

This clone appeared many times. The rearrangement joins TRBV5-4 to TRBJ2-7; TRBD2 aligns across 7 bases. The CDR3 spans 15 residues. Germline V gives CDR1 SGHNT, CDR2 YYREEE (reference sequence). The V and J ends lost 0 bases and 6 bases, in that order; junction bases with no gene match: 9. CDR3 DNA: TGTGCCAGCAGCTTGGGCCGGACTAGAAGTGGCGAGCAGTACTTC. This sequence encodes CASSLGRTRSGEQYF.

This clone was picked up one time. The rearrangement uses TRBV18 and TRBJ1-1; D might be TRBD1 (5 bases). Trimming cost V 6 bases and J 5 bases, with 10 bases left between them. Germline-derived CDR1 and CDR2 are KGHSH and LQKENI. The CDR3 covers 12 residues. CDR3 DNA: TGTGCCAGCTCCACCAAGGGGACTGAAGCTTTCTTT. Its protein product is CASSTKGTEAFF.

The chain couples TRBV5-3 to TRBJ2-5; perhaps TRBD2 as D (5 bases). TRBV5-3 counts as an open reading frame of uncertain function. This CDR3 comprises 14 residues. The V end lost 0 bases, the J end lost 2 bases, and 8 bases lay between the germline ends. CDR3 sequence (DNA): TGTGCCAGAAGCTTGGGAGGGAGTCAAGAGACCCAGTACTTC. Amino acids: CARSLGGSQETQYF.

The CDR3 coding sequence is TGTGCCAGCAAGTTTCAGGAGAACACTGAAGCTTTCTTT. It codes for CASKFQENTEAFF. This chain uses TRBV2 with TRBJ1-1; D unclear. Germline CDR1 and CDR2: SNHLY and FYNNEI. V lost 7 bases, J lost 1 base, and 10 bases lay in between. The CDR3 runs to 13 residues. The whole variable domain, remainder taken from reference TRBV2 and TRBJ1-1, is EPEVTQTPSHQVTQMGQEVILRCVPISNHLYFYWYRQILGQKVEFLVSFYNNEISEKSEIFDDQFSVERPDGSNFTLKIRSTKLEDSAMYFCASKFQENTEAFFGQGTRLTVV.

This chain uses TRBV15 with TRBJ1-3; perhaps TRBD1 as D (5 bases). The germline gives CDR1 LNHNV, CDR2 YYDKDF (reference sequence). Trimming cost V 6 bases and J 0 bases, with 12 bases left between them. This CDR3 spans 15 amino acids. This CDR3 reads CATRRLGLSGNTIYF. CDR3 in DNA: TGTGCCACCAGGAGACTGGGACTCTCTGGAAACACCATATATTTT.

This rearrangement joins TRBV28 to TRBJ2-2; 9 bases map to TRBD1. Germline V CDR1 and CDR2: MDHEN, SYDVKM. The CDR3 runs 15 residues. V lost 11 bases, J lost 0 bases, and 7 bases stayed unmatched. DNA for the CDR3: TGTGCCTGCCGCAGGACAGGGGCGAACACCGGGGAGCTGTTTTTT. Its protein is CACRRTGANTGELFF.

The genes are TRBV6-1 and TRBJ1-5; 7 bases match TRBD1. Germline-derived CDR1 and CDR2 are MNHNS and SASEGT. V lost 3 bases to trimming and J lost 0 bases; unmatched junction nucleotides: 14. The CDR3 length is 19 residues. Here the CDR3 DNA reads TGTGCCAGCAGTGATCACCAAACTGGGACAGTCGATAGCAATCAGCCCCAGCATTTT. Protein sequence: CASSDHQTGTVDSNQPQHF.

The chain is built from TRBV28 and TRBJ1-6; D may be TRBD1 (6 bases). Deletions cut 7 bases from V and 4 bases from J, with 11 bases between. CDR3 size: 14 residues. Germline CDR1 and CDR2: MDHEN and SYDVKM. CDR3 amino acids: CASTGGQYNSPLHF. Written as DNA, the CDR3 is TGTGCCAGCACCGGGGGGCAGTATAATTCACCCCTCCACTTT. The whole variable domain, filled in from reference TRBV28 and TRBJ1-6, reads DVKVTQSSRYLVKRTGEKVFLECVQDMDHENMFWYRQDPGLGLRLIYFSYDVKMKEKGDIPEGYSVSREKKERFSLILESASTNQTSMYLCASTGGQYNSPLHFGNGTRLTVT.

In this sample, this clone turned up once. The chain employs TRBV19 and TRBJ2-7; tentatively, D is TRBD1 (6 bases). The length of the CDR3 is 15 residues. Between the trimmed V and J ends, which lost 3 bases and 2 bases, there was a span of 14 bases. The germline V gene has CDR1 LNHDA and CDR2 SQIVND (reference sequence). CDR3 sequence: CASSIEDSVAYEQYF. CDR3 in DNA: TGTGCCAGTAGTATCGAGGACAGCGTCGCCTACGAGCAGTACTTC.

The chain uses TRBV19 and TRBJ1-1, with D uncertain. Trimming cost V 6 bases and J 2 bases, with 13 bases left between them. The germline gives CDR1 LNHDA, CDR2 SQIVND (reference sequence). The CDR3 has 14 amino acids. The CDR3 here is CASSEGRPNTEAFF. The DNA for the CDR3 is TGTGCCAGTAGCGAGGGAAGACCTAACACTGAAGCTTTCTTT.

The chain employs TRBV18 and TRBJ2-1, with 10 bases aligning to TRBD2. Per germline, CDR1 KGHSH and CDR2 LQKENI. The CDR3 extends over 15 amino acids. Losses at the gene ends were 0 bases for V and 8 bases for J; bases not matched to a gene: 4. The CDR3: CASSPPPSGSHEQFF. For the CDR3, the DNA is TGTGCCAGCTCACCACCGCCTAGCGGGAGTCATGAGCAGTTCTTC.

The rearrangement links TRBV11-2 to TRBJ2-2; D is uncertain. With 1 base removed from V and 1 base from J, the gap between germline ends came to 10 bases. This CDR3 comprises 16 residues. CDR1 and CDR2 (germline): SGHAT, FQNNGV. In DNA form, the CDR3 reads TGTGCCAGCAGCTTAGCTAGAATTGGGAACACCGGGGAGCTGTTTTTT. Its protein is CASSLARIGNTGELFF.

The rearrangement joins TRBV6-5 to TRBJ1-3; D possibly corresponds to TRBD1 (5 bases). Trimming took off 2 bases at V and 0 bases at J, with 5 bases between the two ends. The V gene's germline CDR1 is MNHEY and CDR2 SVGAGI. This CDR3 is 14 amino acids long. The CDR3 DNA reads TGTGCCAGCAGTTACGACAGCTCTGGAAACACCATATATTTT. Amino acids: CASSYDSSGNTIYF.

This clone was recorded only once. The chain links TRBV9 to TRBJ1-1; D unclear. The CDR3 extends over 16 amino acids. Per the germline V gene, CDR1 is SGDLS and CDR2 is YYNGEE. The V end lost 1 base, the J end lost 2 bases, and 15 bases lay between the germline ends. The CDR3 here is CASSVIVPIRNTEAFF. For the CDR3, the DNA is TGTGCCAGCAGCGTAATAGTCCCGATCCGTAACACTGAAGCTTTCTTT.

The chain couples TRBV6-1 to TRBJ2-7; D is perhaps TRBD2 (5 bases). Deletions cut 2 bases from V and 3 bases from J, with 17 bases between. This CDR3 is built from 16 residues. Germline V gene data show CDR1 as MNHNS and CDR2 as SASEGT. CDR3 bases: TGTGCCAGCAGTGAAAAGCGGTTTTCCCCCAACTACGAGCAGTACTTC. It translates to CASSEKRFSPNYEQYF.

In this sample, this clone turned up once. The chain employs TRBV5-1 and TRBJ2-3; 11 bases line up with TRBD2. This CDR3 contains 14 residues. The germline gives CDR1 SGHRS, CDR2 YFSETQ. Unmatched junction bases numbered 7, after V lost 3 bases and J lost 10 bases. This chain's CDR3 is CASSYALAGDPQYF. CDR3 nucleotide sequence: TGCGCCAGCAGCTATGCACTAGCGGGGGATCCGCAGTATTTT.